One and the same sample provided the 8 T cell receptor beta chains below, sequenced in a study of T cell responses to AZD1222 COVID-19 vaccine. Repertoires were generated with immunoSEQ multiplex PCR, while TCRdb's copy carries only in-frame clones and drops some. The data show 200,000 or so clones, 75% to 90% seen once. Sequencing was performed on peripheral blood, taken on day 0 of AZD1222 vaccination. The receptor source for this set is an adult in good health.

CDR3 sequence reads: CSVDLGRRGYNEQFF. The CDR3 region has the DNA TGCAGCGTTGATTTGGGCCGGCGGGGCTACAATGAGCAGTTCTTC. The chain couples TRBV29-1 to TRBJ2-1; possibly TRBD2 for D (6 bases). The CDR3 spans 15 residues. CDR1 and CDR2 from the germline V gene are SQVTM and ANQGSEA. V was trimmed by 3 bases and J by 3 bases, leaving 15 bases between them.

The chain combines TRBV12-3 or TRBV12-4 with TRBJ1-2; no clear D. This CDR3 spans 12 amino acids. V lost 2 bases and J 8 bases, leaving 9 bases between the germline ends. CDR3 region: CASSLPTGGYTF. In DNA form, the CDR3 reads TGTGCCAGCAGTTTACCCACGGGGGGCTACACCTTC.

Comments on this clone: One end of the junction is discordant with germline, which a read error may explain. The chain employs TRBV7-7 and TRBJ1-2, with 9 bases that match TRBD1. The germline V gene has CDR1 SSHAT and CDR2 FNYEAQ (reference sequence). The CDR3 has 15 residues. The DNA of the CDR3 is TGTGCTAGCAGCTTGGGGACAGGGTCCTTTTATGGCTACACCTTC. Amino acids: CASSLGTGSFYGYTF.

V usage is TRBV5-5 and J usage is TRBJ1-5; D is ambiguous. This CDR3 spans 13 amino acids. Germline-derived CDR1 and CDR2 are SGHKS and YYEKEE (reference sequence). Trimming removed 2 bases from V and 4 bases from J, with 7 bases in between. CDR3 region: CASSFLGNQPQHF. CDR3 in DNA: TGTGCCAGCAGCTTTTTGGGGAATCAGCCCCAGCATTTT.

J is TRBJ1-5 and V is TRBV4-2; TRBD1 is a possible D gene (5 bases). The length of the CDR3 is 18 residues. CDR1 is LGHNA, CDR2 YNFKEQ, per germline. Trimming pared 0 bases from V and 0 bases from J, leaving 15 bases between. CDR3 in amino acids: CASSQEGGGTNSNQPQHF. In nucleotides, the CDR3 is TGTGCCAGCAGCCAAGAGGGGGGAGGAACTAATAGCAATCAGCCCCAGCATTTT.

This clone was observed once. The gene calls are TRBV6-5 and TRBJ2-7, with D uncertain. In germline, CDR1 is MNHEY, CDR2 SVGAGI. This CDR3 has 15 amino acids. Trimming removed 6 bases at V and 2 bases at J, with 17 bases between. The CDR3 protein is CASSRHESGTYEQYF. The DNA of the CDR3 is TGTGCCAGCAGCCGACACGAGAGTGGAACCTACGAGCAGTACTTC.

V gene TRBV6-5 combines with J gene TRBJ2-7; TRBD1 matches at 9 bases. Unmatched junction bases numbered 3, after V lost 2 bases and J lost 4 bases. The CDR3 totals 14 residues. CDR1 and CDR2 (germline): MNHEY, SVGAGI. The CDR3 nucleotides are TGTGCCAGCAGTTACCGGGGGACAGGGTACGAGCAGTACTTC. This encodes CASSYRGTGYEQYF.

The chain links TRBV27 to TRBJ1-2; tentative D call: TRBD1 (5 bases). Germline V gene sequence: CDR1 MNHEY, CDR2 SMNVEV (reference sequence). CDR3 size: 12 residues. Trimming took off 3 bases at V and 6 bases at J, with 8 bases between the two ends. CDR3 bases: TGTGCCAGCAGTTTTTGGGGGGATGGCTACACCTTC. It codes for CASSFWGDGYTF.